This entry concerns a single TCR beta chain. The germline gives CDR1 MNHEY, CDR2 SMNVEV (reference sequence). The ends were cut back, 4 bases at V and 7 bases at J, with 10 bases in the middle. The CDR3 covers 12 residues. In the authors' workflow: Estimation of nucleated cell counts relied on the amplification of reference gene primers. Only in-frame clones appear in the TCRdb table, and some are missing; sequencing was by immunoSEQ multiplex PCR. The D gene and trimming were derived from the DNA, and the V and J assignments and clone size from that table. The sample has approximately 130,000 clones; around 80% are singletons. This entry comes from a study of blood T cell repertoires in COVID-19. Study summary: PBMCs, B-cell-depleted T cells, or T cells were the source of the cDNA or gDNA that made up the material.

This sequence was found in a human donor in a cohort sampled during active COVID-19. The specimen sequenced was peripheral blood. This rearrangement joins TRBV27 to TRBJ1-2; TRBD1 is a possible D gene (5 bases). Written as DNA, the CDR3 is TGTGCCAGCAGTTCCCCCCAGGGTGGCTACACCTTC. Translating it yields CASSSPQGGYTF.